The text below deals with one T cell receptor (beta chain). The table lists this clone with a few counts. What antigen it recognizes has not been identified. No base quality information exists; no much larger clone differs at one position. The sample belongs to a study of blood T cell repertoires in COVID-19 (dated by TCRdb to the early 2020s). At the level of the whole study: Collaborator samples came from the United States, Italy and Spain and covered acute and convalescent phases of COVID-19. The prospective study material was composed of cDNA or gDNA derived from T cells, B-cell-depleted T cells, or PBMCs. The dataset comprised deeply sampled blood TCRbeta repertoires from subjects exposed to, actively infected with, or recovered from COVID-19. The repertoires were released in a freely available public database meant as a resource for research on the immune response to SARS-CoV-2. Samples were obtained from the ongoing ImmuneRACE study (first 160 participants) and from 1,254 subjects provided by 6 global collaborators. Sample metadata almost always included a de-identified subject ID, COVID-19 status, age in years and sex. Where HLA class I and class II types were available, the types were taken from metadata supplied by the sample provider, not from assay-based typing.

The paper as a whole reports these results and caveats: The quantity of clinical and demographic metadata differed by source and by participant and was supplied without curation.

The collaborating institutions used their own protocols to collect whole blood in K2EDTA tubes. Collaborator samples were shipped for TCRbeta analysis as frozen whole blood, isolated PBMCs, or DNA extracted from either sample type. The immunoSEQ Assay, a bias-controlled multiplex PCR, was used to amplify TCRbeta CDR3 regions from genomic DNA. As for the authors' bioinformatics: Nucleated cell counts per sample were estimated from amplification of reference gene primers within the assay. Sequence reads were collapsed and filtered to measure the absolute abundance of every unique TCRbeta CDR3 rearrangement. For each sample, productive Simpson clonality was calculated as the square root of Simpson's diversity index over productive rearrangements. Here the immuneACCESS table is served through TCRdb, limited to in-frame sequences with V and J called. Missing clones are a known gap in these copies; in checked studies unresolved V genes cover under half, and the rest lacks a known reason. The D gene and trimming were derived from the DNA, and the V and J assignments and clone size from that table. The sample table lists about 88,000 clones, 70% to 90% of them with a count of one. The ten largest clones add up to over 2.5% of the sample.

The CDR3 numbers 14 residues from cysteine through phenylalanine. CDR3 DNA only is kept here, 42 bases in frame from base 1. Looking up the germline V gene yields CDR1 LGHNA and CDR2 YSLEER. A distance of 7 bases separates the germline ends of V and J, which lose 1 base and 4 bases respectively. The source material was peripheral blood. This chain is built from TRBV4-3 and TRBJ2-2; tentative D gene TRBD1, with 6 bases matching. This receptor was taken from an elderly woman with acute or convalescent COVID-19. The nucleotide sequence is TGCGCCAGCAGCCAAGTGACAGGCACCGGGGAGCTGTTTTTT. Its protein is CASSQVTGTGELFF.